The T cell receptor (beta chain) under discussion was sequenced for a study of T cell changes during pregnancy in multiple sclerosis. Sequencing used immunoSEQ multiplex PCR; TCRdb keeps in-frame clones, though not all of them. The sample yields fewer than 65,000 clones, roughly nine tenths seen once. This TCR was recovered from a female donor with multiple sclerosis, enrolled in a pregnancy study. This material consisted of CD4+ T cells from peripheral blood mononuclear cells, taken after pregnancy.

CDR3 protein: CASSFARDGNTIYF. In DNA, the CDR3 is TGTGCCAGCAGCTTCGCCAGGGATGGAAACACCATATATTTT. This sequence joins TRBV7-2 and TRBJ1-3; tentative D call: TRBD1 (5 bases). The CDR3 is 14 amino acids. Germline CDR1 is SGHTA and CDR2 is FQGNSA. The V end was cut by 3 bases, the J end by 3 bases, with 9 bases between. The variable domain in full, completed from reference TRBV7-2 and TRBJ1-3, reads GAGVSQSPSNKVTEKGKDVELRCDPISGHTALYWYRQSLGQGLEFLIYFQGNSAPDKSGLPSDRFSAERTGGSVSTLTIQRTQQEDSAVYLCASSFARDGNTIYFGEGSWLTVV.